Shown below are 18 T cell receptor beta chains from a single sample sequenced in a study of T cell responses to AZD1222 COVID-19 vaccine. Produced via immunoSEQ multiplex PCR; TCRdb's table is partial and in-frame only. The table has 90,000 to 140,000 clones, 88% seen once. Material: peripheral blood, obtained on day 0 of AZD1222 vaccination. Every receptor here comes from an adult in good health.

The chain uses TRBV19 and TRBJ1-4; perhaps TRBD1 as D (6 bases). The CDR3 has 14 residues. Germline CDR1 and CDR2: LNHDA and SQIVND (reference sequence). Trimming took 5 bases from V and 5 from J, leaving 12 bases between them. The chain's CDR3 is CASSSPDRNEKLFF. The CDR3 coding sequence is TGTGCCAGTAGTTCCCCCGACAGGAATGAAAAACTGTTTTTT.

The chain uses TRBV28 and TRBJ1-2; D is ambiguous. The CDR3 contains 13 residues. CDR1 and CDR2 from the germline V gene are MDHEN and SYDVKM. V was trimmed by 5 bases and J by 5 bases, leaving 12 bases between them. CDR3 amino acids: CASSLQVMYGYTF. The CDR3, as DNA: TGTGCCAGCAGTCTTCAGGTTATGTATGGCTACACCTTC.

Details on this clone: At one end the junction does not follow the germline gene, possibly because of a read error. V and J are TRBV14 and TRBJ2-2, with D tentatively TRBD1 or TRBD2 (10 bases each). CDR3 length: 22 residues. CDR1 and CDR2 (germline): SGHDN, FVKESK. CDR3 in amino acids: CASSDWDRGLASRYGNTGELFF. The CDR3 coding sequence is TGTGCCAGCAGCGATTGGGACAGGGGACTAGCGAGTAGATATGGGAACACCGGGGAGCTGTTTTTC.

The rearrangement links TRBV19 to TRBJ2-3, with 10 bases matching TRBD1. CDR1 and CDR2 from the germline V gene are LNHDA and SQIVND (reference sequence). The CDR3 runs to 15 residues. The V and J ends lost 5 bases and 2 bases, in that order; junction bases with no gene match: 4. CDR3 bases: TGTGCCAGTAGTGTGACAGGGGGCCACACAGATACGCAGTATTTT. This sequence encodes CASSVTGGHTDTQYF.

The V gene is TRBV7-8, the J gene TRBJ1-4; 11 nucleotides align to TRBD1. This CDR3 is built from 16 residues. In germline, CDR1 is SGHVS, CDR2 FQNEAQ. After removal of 6 bases from V and 4 bases from J, the junction contained 7 bases not matched to a gene. CDR3 protein: CASSRGQGAGNEKLFF. CDR3 DNA sequence: TGTGCCAGCAGTCGAGGACAGGGGGCCGGTAATGAAAAACTGTTTTTT. Drawing the rest from reference TRBV7-8 and TRBJ1-4, the complete variable domain is GAGVSQSPRYKVAKRGQDVALRCDPISGHVSLFWYQQALGQGPEFLTYFQNEAQLDKSGLPSDRFFAERPEGSVSTLKIQRTQQEDSAVYLCASSRGQGAGNEKLFFGSGTQLSVL.

The chain uses TRBV27 and TRBJ1-6; TRBD1 matches 7 bases. V shed 6 bases and J 6 bases; nucleotides not matched to a gene: 11. Germline CDR1 and CDR2: MNHEY and SMNVEV (reference sequence). The CDR3 has 16 residues. The CDR3 protein is CASRGGWGQPNSPLHF. For the CDR3, the DNA is TGTGCCAGCAGGGGGGGGTGGGGACAGCCTAATTCACCCCTCCACTTT.

The V call is TRBV11-3, the J call TRBJ2-1; D possibly corresponds to TRBD1 (5 bases). Trimming cost V 4 bases and J 3 bases, with 7 bases left between them. The CDR3 runs 13 residues. Germline V CDR1 and CDR2: SGHNT, YENEEA. The CDR3 nucleotides are TGTGCCAGCAGCTGGGGCCTCTACAATGAGCAGTTCTTC. Encoded protein: CASSWGLYNEQFF.

The J gene is TRBJ2-7, the V gene TRBV19, with D perhaps matching TRBD2 (6 bases). Trimming cost V 4 bases and J 6 bases, with 19 bases left between them. The CDR3 has 15 residues. In germline, CDR1 is LNHDA, CDR2 SQIVND (reference sequence). The CDR3 protein is CASSTGGLYYGEQYF. As DNA, the CDR3 is TGTGCCAGTAGTACCGGAGGGCTCTACTATGGCGAGCAGTACTTC.

The chain is built from TRBV5-1 and TRBJ2-3, with TRBD2 matching over 14 bases. Germline trimming cut 0 bases from V and 0 bases from J; bases unmatched to any gene: 12. Germline CDR1 SGHRS, CDR2 YFSETQ. The CDR3 runs 21 residues. The CDR3 spells CASSLEGTWTSGRPSTDTQYF. Written as DNA, the CDR3 is TGCGCCAGCAGCTTGGAGGGGACATGGACTAGCGGGAGGCCCAGCACAGATACGCAGTATTTT.

The rearrangement links TRBV24-1 to TRBJ2-3; D uncertain. Germline lookup yields CDR1 KGHDR and CDR2 SFDVKD. CDR3 length: 12 residues. The germline V and J ends were trimmed by 7 bases and 1 base, with 5 bases remaining between them. CDR3 amino acids: CATSPGTDTQYF. The CDR3 DNA follows: TGTGCCACCAGCCCGGGCACAGATACGCAGTATTTT.

The chain employs TRBV28 and TRBJ2-1; D remains unclear. The CDR3 is made up of 13 amino acids. CDR1 is MDHEN, CDR2 SYDVKM, per germline. Trimming removed 4 bases from V and 8 bases from J, with 12 bases in between. This chain's CDR3 is CASSSGAVYEQFF. CDR3 coding DNA: TGTGCCAGCAGTTCAGGAGCAGTTTATGAGCAGTTCTTC.

The genes are TRBV7-6 and TRBJ2-1, with 14 bases lining up with TRBD2. This CDR3 has 16 amino acids. Germline-derived CDR1 and CDR2 are SGHVS and FNYEAQ. The V gene end was trimmed by 2 bases and the J gene end by 8 bases; junction bases not matched to a gene: 5. In DNA form, the CDR3 reads TGTGCCAGCAGCTTACCCGGGACTAGCGGGAGTCATGAGCAGTTCTTC. This encodes CASSLPGTSGSHEQFF.

The rearrangement links TRBV19 to TRBJ2-7; D is perhaps TRBD2 (5 bases). Between the trimmed V and J ends, which lost 1 base and 5 bases, there was a span of 9 bases. Germline assignment: CDR1 LNHDA and CDR2 SQIVND (reference sequence). CDR3 length equals 13 residues. The CDR3 loop is CASSIAERDEQYF. As DNA, the CDR3 is TGTGCCAGTAGTATAGCGGAGAGGGACGAGCAGTACTTC.

The rearrangement uses TRBV5-1 and TRBJ1-1; D may be TRBD1 (6 bases). This CDR3 spans 17 amino acids. The germline V and J ends were trimmed by 1 base and 0 bases, with 16 bases remaining between them. The germline V gene has CDR1 SGHRS and CDR2 YFSETQ. The CDR3 sequence is CASSLTGLGGMNTEAFF. CDR3 in DNA: TGCGCCAGCAGCTTGACAGGGCTGGGAGGCATGAACACTGAAGCTTTCTTT.

V and J are TRBV6-1 and TRBJ2-1, with 14 bases identical to TRBD2. The junction had 5 bases not matched to a gene; V was cut back by 3 bases and J by 7 bases. CDR1 MNHNS and CDR2 SASEGT come from the germline V gene. CDR3 length: 16 amino acids. As DNA, the CDR3 is TGTGCCAGCAGTGACCGGACTAGCGGGAGGTGGAATGAGCAGTTCTTC. Amino acid sequence: CASSDRTSGRWNEQFF.

The chain carries TRBV6-5 and TRBJ2-7; D is unclear. V dropped 4 bases and J dropped 3 bases, with 7 bases sitting between them. Per germline, CDR1 MNHEY and CDR2 SVGAGI. This CDR3 spans 12 amino acids. CDR3 sequence: CASSLERYEQYF. CDR3 bases: TGTGCCAGCAGTTTGGAGCGCTACGAGCAGTACTTC.

The chain employs TRBV12-3 or TRBV12-4 and TRBJ2-3; no reliable D call. Trimming stripped 3 bases from V and 0 bases from J, with 4 bases between. The CDR3 is 13 residues long. This CDR3 is CASSLGSTDTQYF. DNA for the CDR3: TGTGCCAGCAGTTTGGGTAGCACAGATACGCAGTATTTT.

The J gene is TRBJ2-2, the V gene TRBV5-1; no reliable D call. The V end lost 2 bases, the J end lost 0 bases, and 8 bases lay between the germline ends. The germline gives CDR1 SGHRS, CDR2 YFSETQ. The CDR3 has 15 residues. CDR3 DNA sequence: TGCGCCAGCAGCTTTGGCAGCGCGAACACCGGGGAGCTGTTTTTT. Amino acids: CASSFGSANTGELFF.